These 32 T cell receptor beta chains were sequenced from one sample in a study of tumor-infiltrating lymphocytes in primary liver carcinoma. Co-extraction yielded RNA and DNA from 20-30 mg of unsorted bulk tissue. Constant-region priming of approximately 500 ng total RNA yielded TCR beta cDNA. Sequencing libraries for TCR beta derived from three nested multiplex PCR rounds that used slightly modified ARM-PCR. Both of the initial two PCR rounds ran for about 9 cycles and employed TRBV1-TRBV30 forward primers alongside a C-beta reverse primer. From the multiplex PCR reads, TCRdb called clonotypes with MiXCR, one entry per CDR3 protein. The data hold roughly 30,000 distinct CDR3 sequences, with less than 75% observed a single time. The sample comprised liver tumor tissue from sampling region 3. Described subset: tumor region T3, left-lateral pole. Receptors originate from a woman aged 30 to 39 with primary liver carcinoma and hepatitis B virus infection.

Turning to this clonotype: The final CDR3 position lacks the conserved phenylalanine or tryptophan, pointing to a likely read error. V usage is TRBV11-3 and J usage is TRBJ2-3; D may be TRBD2 (6 bases). The CDR3 is 14 amino acids. Germline CDR1 reads SGHNT; CDR2 reads YENEEA. This chain's CDR3 is CDSSISGLTDTQYL. Written as DNA, the CDR3 is TGTGATAGCAGCATTAGCGGCCTCACGGATACGCAGTATTTG.

This clonotype was observed a handful of times. The rearrangement joins TRBV2 to TRBJ1-1; no clear D. V was trimmed by 6 bases and J by 2 bases, leaving 10 bases between them. This CDR3 contains 13 residues. Germline assignment: CDR1 SNHLY and CDR2 FYNNEI. The CDR3 nucleotides are TGTGCCAGCAGGGACCAGGTTAACACTGAAGCTTTCTTT. Its protein product is CASRDQVNTEAFF.

Many counts were recorded for this clonotype. V usage is TRBV6-2 or TRBV6-3 and J usage is TRBJ1-1; D call uncertain. Germline values: CDR1 MNHEY, CDR2 SVGEGT. This CDR3 contains 12 residues. The V and J ends lost 4 bases and 9 bases respectively, with 12 bases between them. This CDR3 reads CASSLRRGKAFF. Here the CDR3 DNA reads TGTGCCAGCAGTTTACGGAGAGGAAAAGCTTTCTTT.

With regard to this clonotype: A read error may be the cause here, since a much bigger clone is one base away. The chain links TRBV29-1 to TRBJ2-1; 9 bases match TRBD2. This CDR3 has 16 residues. Germline CDR1 reads SQVTM; CDR2 reads ANQGSEA. J lost 11 bases, V lost 2 bases, and 16 bases had no gene match. CDR3 amino acids: CSVEFGSGRITDKQFF. The CDR3 DNA is TGCAGCGTTGAATTCGGGAGCGGGAGGATAACCGATAAGCAGTTCTTC.

Only a few counts were recorded for this clonotype. The CDR3 does not end in the conserved phenylalanine or tryptophan, so this is likely a read error. CDR3 in amino acids: CASCDVTLNTEAFS. CDR3 coding DNA: TGTGCCAGCTGTGACGTGACATTGAACACTGAAGCTTTCTCT. The rearrangement joins TRBV6-1 to TRBJ1-1, with D unclear. From germline, CDR1 is MNHNS and CDR2 SASEGT. The length of the CDR3 is 14 residues.

A remark on this clonotype: At one end, the junction sequence differs from germline, possibly due to a read error. The rearrangement joins TRBV5-4 to TRBJ2-4; D perhaps matches TRBD2 (7 bases). This CDR3 has 14 amino acids. Looked up from germline, CDR1 is SGHNT and CDR2 is YYREEE (reference sequence). The CDR3 loop is CASRREGGGRIQYF. The CDR3 nucleotides read TGTGCCAGCAGACGAGAGGGGGGGGGAAGGATTCAATACTTC.

Turning to this clonotype: An end of the junction does not agree with germline; a read error may underlie this. The V call is TRBV6-5, the J call TRBJ2-7; D might be TRBD1 (6 bases). The germline V gene has CDR1 MNHEY and CDR2 SVGAGI. The CDR3 runs 15 residues. The CDR3 nucleotides are TGTGCTAGCTGTTACAAGGACAGCAGCTCCTACGAGCAGTATTTC. This codes for CASCYKDSSSYEQYF.

As to this clonotype: The germline gene is not matched at one end of the junction; a read error may be the cause. The rearrangement links TRBV5-6 to TRBJ1-1, with D perhaps matching TRBD1 (6 bases). CDR1 is SGHDT, CDR2 YYEEEE, per germline. This CDR3 is 13 amino acids long. CDR3 sequence reads: CASSFWGCRGAIF. CDR3 DNA: TGTGCCAGCAGCTTTTGGGGCTGCAGGGGAGCTATCTTT.

Points on this clonotype: One end of the junction fails to match germline, which may point to a read error. This sequence joins TRBV11-2 and TRBJ1-1; TRBD1 agrees at 8 bases. The germline V gene has CDR1 SGHAT and CDR2 FQNNGV. CDR3 length: 14 amino acids. CDR3 protein: CASRYTGGRAAASF. The CDR3 DNA reads TGTGCCAGCAGATATACAGGGGGGAGGGCTGCGGCTTCCTTT.

Details on this clonotype: One junction end disagrees with the germline gene, perhaps due to a read error. This chain links TRBV11-2 with TRBJ2-1; maybe TRBD1 (6 bases). CDR3 length: 14 residues. Germline V CDR1 and CDR2: SGHAT, FQNNGV. The CDR3: CANSLGGSSYEQFF. The CDR3 nucleotides read TGTGCCAACAGCCTTGGGGGCAGTTCCTATGAGCAGTTCTTC.

About this clonotype: Without the conserved terminal phenylalanine or tryptophan, this CDR3 likely stems from a read error. This chain joins TRBV5-6 and TRBJ2-7, with 10 bases matching TRBD1. The germline gives CDR1 SGHDT, CDR2 YYEEEE. CDR3 size: 14 residues. The CDR3 DNA is TGTACCAGCAGCTTTGGGACAGGGGCCTTCGAGCAGTACTAC. Its translation: CTSSFGTGAFEQYY.

On this clonotype itself: The CDR3 does not close with the conserved phenylalanine or tryptophan, likely indicating a read error. The chain combines TRBV10-3 with TRBJ1-3; D not certain. Per the germline V gene, CDR1 is ENHRY and CDR2 is SYGVKD. The CDR3 covers 14 residues. CDR3 sequence: CDISESVSRNTIYL. The DNA for the CDR3 is TGTGACATCAGTGAGTCAGTTTCTCGAAACACCATATATCTT.

The sample holds one count of this clonotype. A junction boundary mismatches the germline segment, possibly from a read error. The chain is built from TRBV11-2 and TRBJ2-1, with TRBD2 matching over 11 bases. The CDR3 contains 16 residues. CDR1 and CDR2 (germline): SGHAT, FQNNGV. In DNA, the CDR3 is TGTGGCAGCAGCACTTCTCTAGCGGGAGGATACGATGAGCAGTTCTTC. This encodes CGSSTSLAGGYDEQFF. The full variable domain, completed using reference TRBV11-2 and TRBJ2-1, is EAGVAQSPRYKIIEKRQSVAFWCNPISGHATLYWYQQILGQGPKLLIQFQNNGVVDDSQLPKDRFSAERLKGVDSTLKIQPAKLEDSAVYLCGSSTSLAGGYDEQFFGPGTRLTVL.

This chain links TRBV11-2 with TRBJ2-5; possible D gene TRBD1, 5 bases. This CDR3 comprises 16 residues. Per germline, CDR1 SGHAT and CDR2 FQNNGV. The CDR3 here is CTSSRRWTYLRETQYF. In DNA, the CDR3 is TGTACGAGCAGCCGCCGGTGGACATACCTGCGCGAGACCCAGTACTTC.

In regard to this clonotype: This is likely a read error, given that the CDR3 carries no conserved phenylalanine or tryptophan at its end. It is unclear where the CDR3 begins or ends on the DNA, so no DNA is shown, and the CDR3 is as TCRdb lists it. V gene TRBV6-6 combines with J gene TRBJ1-5; TRBD1, as called in the table, went unchecked against the DNA. The CDR3 numbers 16 amino acids, ends counted. In germline, CDR1 is MNHNY, CDR2 SVGAGI (reference sequence). The CDR3 loop reads CASRGTKQGLNQPRHI.

As regards this clonotype: One end of the junction fails to match germline, which may point to a read error. The chain combines TRBV5-4 with TRBJ2-1, with D possibly TRBD2 on 5 matching bases. Germline V gene sequence: CDR1 SGHNT, CDR2 YYREEE (reference sequence). The CDR3 extends over 16 amino acids. CDR3 sequence (DNA): TGTGTCAGCGGCTTGGTCGGCCTAGTGTCCTACAGTGAGCAGTTCTTC. It codes for CVSGLVGLVSYSEQFF. The whole variable domain, remainder taken from reference TRBV5-4 and TRBJ2-1, is ETGVTQSPTHLIKTRGQQVTLRCSSQSGHNTVSWYQQALGQGPQFIFQYYREEENGRGNFPPRFSGLQFPNYSSELNVNALELDDSALYLCVSGLVGLVSYSEQFFGPGTRLTVL.

The V and J genes are TRBV11-2 and TRBJ1-1, with TRBD1 as a possible D gene (6 bases). The CDR3 consists of 15 residues. The germline V gene has CDR1 SGHAT and CDR2 FQNNGV. The CDR3 is CTSSVDGQFNTEAFF. CDR3 DNA sequence: TGTACTAGCAGCGTAGACGGACAGTTTAACACTGAAGCTTTCTTT.

This clonotype counts as medium-sized. The rearrangement links TRBV6-5 to TRBJ2-2; 10 bases match TRBD2. The V segment lost 8 bases and the J segment 8 bases; nucleotides outside the gene matches: 17. The CDR3 is 17 amino acids. The germline CDR1 and CDR2 sequences are MNHEY and SVGAGI. The CDR3 nucleotides are TGTGCCAGCCAGGGCCGGCTAGCGGGAGTGGTTCGTGGGGAGCTGTTTTTT. The encoded protein is CASQGRLAGVVRGELFF.

The chain is built from TRBV11-2 and TRBJ1-2; D is possibly TRBD1 (5 bases). Germline values: CDR1 SGHAT, CDR2 FQNNGV. CDR3 size: 13 residues. The CDR3 bases are TGTGTTAGCAGTTCCGGGACGGAATATGGCTACACCTTC. It yields the protein CVSSSGTEYGYTF.

Of note for this clonotype: Germline is not matched at one junction end, which may reflect a read error. The J gene is TRBJ2-1, the V gene TRBV11-2, with D hard to call. This CDR3 has 14 amino acids. From germline, CDR1 is SGHAT and CDR2 FQNNGV. The CDR3 loop is CASSLGRTNNEQFF. CDR3 DNA sequence: TGTGCCAGCAGTTTAGGACGGACGAACAATGAGCAGTTCTTC.

This clonotype has only a few counts. The V and J genes are TRBV10-3 and TRBJ1-1; TRBD1 aligns across 8 bases. The germline V gene encodes CDR1 ENHRY and CDR2 SYGVKD. Unmatched junction bases numbered 9, after V lost 7 bases and J lost 5 bases. The CDR3 loop spans 14 amino acids. The CDR3 reads CAINNQGALTEAFF. The CDR3, as DNA: TGTGCCATCAATAACCAGGGGGCCCTGACTGAAGCTTTCTTT.

The chain has TRBV11-2 and TRBJ1-1; 11 nucleotides align to TRBD1. The CDR3 sequence is 20 residues long. Germline CDR1 is SGHAT and CDR2 is FQNNGV. Trimming at V came to 5 bases and at J to 6 bases, leaving 23 bases not matched to a gene. The CDR3 nucleotides read TGTGCCAGCAGCGCTCAGGACAGGGGGCGTAAGAGGTGGAGTAACGCTGAAGCTTTCTTT. This sequence encodes CASSAQDRGRKRWSNAEAFF.

Notes on this clonotype: It is likely a read error, because the conserved phenylalanine at the end of the CDR3 is missing. V and J are TRBV5-1 and TRBJ2-7; the D is unclear. The length of the CDR3 is 15 residues. Germline lookup yields CDR1 SGHRS and CDR2 YFSETQ. In nucleotides, the CDR3 is TGCACCAGCAGCCCCTCTGGGTGGCACTCCTACGAGCAGTACTTA. Protein product: CTSSPSGWHSYEQYL.

About this clonotype: A much larger clone lies one base from this, so it may be a read error. This rearrangement joins TRBV11-2 to TRBJ1-1; possibly TRBD1 for D (5 bases). The V gene's germline CDR1 is SGHAT and CDR2 FQNNGV. The CDR3 is 15 residues long. In nucleotides, the CDR3 is TGTGCCAGCGGCTTAGAGAGGGGTGGCGGCACTGAAGCTTTCTTT. This codes for CASGLERGGGTEAFF.

This clonotype was found many times. A clone one base away is much larger, so this may be a read error. The V gene is TRBV11-2, the J gene TRBJ2-1; TRBD2 agrees at 12 bases. In germline, CDR1 is SGHAT, CDR2 FQNNGV. The CDR3 spans 13 residues. This chain's CDR3 is CASSWTSGAEHFF. As DNA, the CDR3 is TGTGCCAGCAGCTGGACTAGCGGGGCAGAGCACTTCTTC.

In its sample, this clonotype was seen a few times. This chain links TRBV29-1 with TRBJ1-1; D is unresolved. CDR3 length: 13 residues. Germline CDR1 and CDR2: SQVTM and ANQGSEA. CDR3 sequence reads: CSVLAQLSTEAFF. The CDR3 DNA is TGCAGTGTTCTAGCACAGCTGAGCACTGAAGCTTTCTTT.

A word on this clonotype: The junction shows a germline mismatch at one end, possibly a read error. The chain carries TRBV11-2 and TRBJ2-1, with 11 bases matching TRBD2. The CDR3 totals 16 residues. Germline V gene data show CDR1 as SGHAT and CDR2 as FQNNGV. CDR3 residues: CARSTSLAGGYNEQFF. In DNA, the CDR3 is TGTGCCAGGAGCACCTCCCTAGCGGGAGGATACAATGAACAGTTCTTC.

This clonotype was counted a few times. J is TRBJ2-1 and V is TRBV10-3; D is ambiguous. Trimming took 5 bases from V and 8 from J, leaving 13 bases between them. The CDR3 is made up of 13 amino acids. Per germline, CDR1 ENHRY and CDR2 SYGVKD. CDR3 residues: CAISPATRDEQFF. Written as DNA, the CDR3 is TGTGCCATCAGTCCCGCGACCCGCGATGAGCAGTTCTTC.

Turning to this clonotype: No conserved phenylalanine or tryptophan is present at the end of the CDR3, so a read error is the likely explanation. Because the CDR3's place on the DNA is in doubt, the DNA is left out and the CDR3 is given as listed by TCRdb. This sequence joins TRBV11-2 and TRBJ2-2; the table's D call, TRBD1, was not checked against the DNA. The CDR3 has 15 amino acids, counting both end residues. CDR1 and CDR2 (germline): SGHAT, FQNNGV. The CDR3: CASSVETGDAGEVFL.

Details on this clonotype: A single base separates this from a much larger clone, so it may be a read error. Here the CDR3 reads CASSRISGRPGELFF. In DNA form, the CDR3 reads TGTGCCAGCAGCCGGATTAGCGGGAGGCCCGGGGAGCTGTTTTTT. The J gene is TRBJ2-2, the V gene TRBV11-2; TRBD2 matches at 10 bases. The CDR3 loop spans 15 amino acids. With V trimmed by 5 bases and J by 6 bases, 6 bases remained unmatched. The germline V gene encodes CDR1 SGHAT and CDR2 FQNNGV.

This clonotype appeared many times. The rearrangement links TRBV6-1 to TRBJ2-1; the D is unclear. This CDR3 region has 12 residues. The germline V gene encodes CDR1 MNHNS and CDR2 SASEGT. V was shortened by 2 bases and J by 7 bases, with 6 bases between the two germline ends. The CDR3 DNA reads as TGTGCCAGCAGTGAACAATGGAATGAGCAGTTCTTC. It specifies CASSEQWNEQFF.

V usage is TRBV29-1 and J usage is TRBJ2-4; 12 bases are a match to TRBD1. CDR1 is SQVTM and CDR2 is ANQGSEA in the germline V gene. CDR3 length: 13 amino acids. This CDR3 reads CGAITGTGGVQYF. For the CDR3, the DNA is TGCGGCGCGATCACCGGGACAGGGGGCGTTCAGTACTTC.